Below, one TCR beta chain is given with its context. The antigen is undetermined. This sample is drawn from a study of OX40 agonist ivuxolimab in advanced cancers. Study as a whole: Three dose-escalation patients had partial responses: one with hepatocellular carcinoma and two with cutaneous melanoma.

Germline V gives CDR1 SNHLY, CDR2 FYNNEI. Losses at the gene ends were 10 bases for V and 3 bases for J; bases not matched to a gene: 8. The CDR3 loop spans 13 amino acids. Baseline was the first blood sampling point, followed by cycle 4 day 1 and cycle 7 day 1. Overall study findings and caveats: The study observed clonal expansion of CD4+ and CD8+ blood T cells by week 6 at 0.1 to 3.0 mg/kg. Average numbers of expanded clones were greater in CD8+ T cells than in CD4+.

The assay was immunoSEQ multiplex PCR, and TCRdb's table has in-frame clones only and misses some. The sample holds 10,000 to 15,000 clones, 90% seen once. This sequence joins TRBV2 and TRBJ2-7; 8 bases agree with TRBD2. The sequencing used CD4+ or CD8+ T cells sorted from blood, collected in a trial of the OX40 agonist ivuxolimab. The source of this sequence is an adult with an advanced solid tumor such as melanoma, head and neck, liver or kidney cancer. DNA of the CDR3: TGTGCCACCCTAGCGGGCCACCACTACGAGCAGTACTTC. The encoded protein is CATLAGHHYEQYF.